This entry lists 22 T cell receptor beta chains sequenced from one sample in a study of cytomegalovirus exposure and HLA in healthy donors. PCR employed 60 Vbeta and 13 Jbeta primers. Only in-frame clones appear in the TCRdb table, and some are missing; sequencing was by immunoSEQ multiplex PCR. The sample carries 95,000 to 150,000 clones, approximately 72% recorded once. The source material was PBMCs. The receptors derive from a woman in her thirties or forties in good health and CMV-seropositive.

The rearrangement links TRBV11-3 to TRBJ2-5; 13 bases map to TRBD2. This CDR3 contains 16 residues. The V gene's germline CDR1 is SGHNT and CDR2 YENEEA. The ends lost 5 bases at V and 5 bases at J; junction bases unmatched: 8. This chain's CDR3 is CASSLPTSGGRETQYF. The CDR3 DNA follows: TGTGCCAGCAGCCTCCCGACTAGCGGGGGGAGGGAGACCCAGTACTTC.

V is TRBV13 and J is TRBJ2-3, with a tentative D call TRBD2 (5 bases). Trimming took off 5 bases at V and 5 bases at J, with 11 bases between the two ends. This CDR3 is 13 amino acids long. CDR1 and CDR2 from the germline V gene are PRHDT and FYEKMQ (reference sequence). In DNA form, the CDR3 reads TGTGCCAGCAGCCACCCCCGGGAAGATACGCAGTATTTT. Encoded protein: CASSHPREDTQYF.

The rearrangement links TRBV4-1 to TRBJ1-2; D unclear. The germline V gene has CDR1 MGHRA and CDR2 YSYEKL. V was pared by 0 bases and J by 3 bases, with 5 bases between. The length of the CDR3 is 13 residues. CDR3 in amino acids: CASSQESYYGYTF. DNA for the CDR3: TGCGCCAGCAGCCAAGAGTCCTACTATGGCTACACCTTC.

The chain links TRBV11-1 to TRBJ2-1, with a weak D call TRBD1 (6 bases). This CDR3 is built from 17 residues. V shed 5 bases and J shed 2 bases, with 19 bases lying between them. The V gene's germline CDR1 is SGHAT and CDR2 FQDESV (reference sequence). CDR3 bases: TGTGCCAGCAGCCACCGGGTAACAGGGATTGCCTACAATGAGCAGTTCTTC. Translating it yields CASSHRVTGIAYNEQFF.

This clone was seen once. Here the CDR3 reads CASSSLARNTGELFF. CDR3 coding DNA: TGTGCCAGCAGCTCCCTGGCCAGGAACACCGGGGAGCTGTTTTTT. The rearrangement joins TRBV7-2 to TRBJ2-2; D unresolved. Trimming removed 4 bases from V and 1 base from J, with 10 bases in between. The CDR3 is 15 amino acids. Germline assignment: CDR1 SGHTA and CDR2 FQGNSA.

This sequence joins TRBV7-3 and TRBJ2-1; 12 nucleotides line up with TRBD2. CDR1 and CDR2 from the germline V gene are SGHTA and FQGTGA. V shed 2 bases, J shed 5 bases, and the junction held 1 base outside the gene matches. The CDR3 covers 15 residues. The CDR3 spells CASSLLAGGDNEQFF. Here the CDR3 DNA reads TGTGCCAGCAGCTTACTAGCGGGGGGGGACAATGAGCAGTTCTTC.

The rearrangement links TRBV4-3 to TRBJ1-1, with a tentative D call TRBD1 (6 bases). Per the germline V gene, CDR1 is LGHNA and CDR2 is YSLEER. This CDR3 comprises 16 residues. Trimming took 2 bases from V and 9 from J, leaving 22 bases between them. CDR3 nucleotide sequence: TGCGCCAGCAGCCAACGTGTGACGGTAGGGGGATATCAAGCTTTCTTT. This encodes CASSQRVTVGGYQAFF.

This sequence joins TRBV6-5 and TRBJ1-6; tentatively, D is TRBD1 (6 bases). Germline loops: CDR1 MNHEY, CDR2 SVGAGI. V lost 4 bases, J lost 9 bases, and 16 bases lay in between. This CDR3 has 15 residues. The CDR3 DNA follows: TGTGCCAGCAGTTCCTATCGGACAGACCGTTCACCCCTCCACTTT. Encoded protein: CASSSYRTDRSPLHF.

The chain joins TRBV4-2 to TRBJ2-1, with 8 bases lining up with TRBD2. CDR1 is LGHNA, CDR2 YNFKEQ, per germline. V gave up 6 bases and J gave up 8 bases; unmatched junction bases: 9. The length of the CDR3 is 14 residues. The chain's CDR3 is CASRNSGGSDEQFF. Written as DNA, the CDR3 is TGTGCCAGCAGGAACAGCGGGGGATCCGATGAGCAGTTCTTC.

This chain connects TRBV5-6 to TRBJ2-7, with D possibly being TRBD1 (6 bases). The germline V and J ends were trimmed by 0 bases and 6 bases, with 16 bases remaining between them. Germline V CDR1 and CDR2: SGHDT, YYEEEE. This CDR3 has 15 residues. This chain's CDR3 is CASSLEGGRFAEQYF. CDR3 DNA: TGTGCCAGCAGCTTGGAAGGGGGTCGTTTCGCCGAGCAGTACTTC.

The chain has TRBV6-5 and TRBJ2-7, with TRBD2 identical over 9 bases. The CDR3 contains 14 residues. The trim removed 6 bases at V and 2 bases at J, leaving 5 bases unmatched. The germline gives CDR1 MNHEY, CDR2 SVGAGI. CDR3 amino acids: CASSLSGGTYEQYF. The CDR3 bases are TGTGCCAGCAGCCTTAGCGGGGGAACCTACGAGCAGTACTTC.

This clone was counted a few times. The chain links TRBV7-2 to TRBJ1-5; a weak D match, TRBD1 (5 bases). There are 14 residues in the CDR3. The V gene's germline CDR1 is SGHTA and CDR2 FQGNSA. V lost 0 bases to trimming and J lost 6 bases, with 9 bases between them. Here the CDR3 DNA reads TGTGCCAGCAGCTTAGCAGGGGCTGGTCAGCCCCAGCATTTT. Translated, it gives CASSLAGAGQPQHF.

V and J are TRBV10-1 and TRBJ1-6; possible D gene TRBD1, 6 bases. The CDR3 has 17 residues. CDR1 and CDR2 (germline): WNHNN, SYGVQD (reference sequence). Trimming pared 2 bases from V and 3 bases from J, leaving 14 bases between. The CDR3 region has the DNA TGCGCCAGCAGTGAGAGGGGGATCCGGGTCTATAATTCACCCCTCCACTTT. The encoded protein is CASSERGIRVYNSPLHF.

This clone was seen more than once but under ten times. The V call is TRBV10-3, the J call TRBJ2-5, with a tentative D call TRBD1 (6 bases). V lost 2 bases and J 2 bases, leaving 6 bases between the germline ends. The CDR3 covers 13 residues. CDR1 ENHRY and CDR2 SYGVKD come from the germline V gene. The CDR3 DNA reads as TGTGCCATCAGTGAGGGACAGCAAGAGACCCAGTACTTC. Its translation: CAISEGQQETQYF.

The V gene is TRBV5-6, the J gene TRBJ1-2; D is unclear. The V end was cut by 1 base, the J end by 7 bases, with 11 bases between. Germline lookup yields CDR1 SGHDT and CDR2 YYEEEE. This CDR3 comprises 13 residues. This CDR3 is CASSLSPEGGYTF. In DNA, the CDR3 is TGTGCCAGCAGCTTGTCGCCCGAGGGTGGCTACACCTTC.

The chain couples TRBV9 to TRBJ2-2; 10 bases match TRBD2. V lost 4 bases and J lost 4; bases outside the gene matches: 10. This CDR3 spans 17 amino acids. Germline loops: CDR1 SGDLS, CDR2 YYNGEE. CDR3 residues: CASSSKSGGAPTGELFF. The CDR3 DNA follows: TGTGCCAGCAGCTCAAAAAGCGGGGGGGCTCCCACCGGGGAGCTGTTTTTT. The variable domain in full, completed from reference TRBV9 and TRBJ2-2, reads DSGVTQTPKHLITATGQRVTLRCSPRSGDLSVYWYQQSLDQGLQFLIQYYNGEERAKGNILERFSAQQFPDLHSELNLSSLELGDSALYFCASSSKSGGAPTGELFFGEGSRLTVL.

This clone turned up a few times. This chain joins TRBV15 and TRBJ1-1; no clear D gene. The CDR3 has 13 amino acids. Germline loops: CDR1 LNHNV, CDR2 YYDKDF (reference sequence). Trimming stripped 8 bases from V and 1 base from J, with 11 bases between. CDR3 loop: CATAWAGNTEAFF. The CDR3 DNA follows: TGTGCCACCGCATGGGCGGGGAACACTGAAGCTTTCTTT.

This clone was observed a handful of times. The chain uses TRBV29-1 and TRBJ2-1; a weak D match, TRBD2 (5 bases). V lost 7 bases to trimming and J lost 3 bases, with 7 bases between them. The CDR3 consists of 11 residues. The germline V gene encodes CDR1 SQVTM and CDR2 ANQGSEA. The CDR3 region is CSGDYYNEQFF. The CDR3 DNA reads as TGCAGCGGAGACTACTACAATGAGCAGTTCTTC.

This chain connects TRBV27 to TRBJ2-3, with 10 bases fitting TRBD2. Germline CDR1 is MNHEY and CDR2 is SMNVEV (reference sequence). The CDR3 is 21 residues long. The trim removed 5 bases at V and 1 base at J, leaving 21 bases unmatched. The CDR3 is CASSPFSVLAGVHSRTDTQYF. The CDR3, as DNA: TGTGCCAGCAGTCCGTTCTCCGTTCTAGCGGGGGTACACTCTCGCACAGATACGCAGTATTTT.

This rearrangement joins TRBV7-9 to TRBJ2-1; 13 nucleotides align to TRBD2. The CDR3 has 15 residues. The trim removed 5 bases at V and 7 bases at J, leaving 5 bases unmatched. Germline V CDR1 and CDR2: SEHNR, FQNEAQ (reference sequence). CDR3: CASSPLAGGPNEQFF. The DNA for the CDR3 is TGTGCCAGCAGCCCACTAGCGGGGGGGCCGAATGAGCAGTTCTTC. Filled out from reference TRBV7-9 and TRBJ2-1, the complete variable domain reads DTGVSQNPRHKITKRGQNVTFRCDPISEHNRLYWYRQTLGQGPEFLTYFQNEAQLEKSRLLSDRFSAERPKGSFSTLEIQRTEQGDSAMYLCASSPLAGGPNEQFFGPGTRLTVL.

V and J are TRBV7-9 and TRBJ2-5; D remains unclear. This CDR3 is 16 amino acids long. V gave up 1 base and J gave up 1 base, with 13 bases separating them. Germline values: CDR1 SEHNR, CDR2 FQNEAQ (reference sequence). Written as DNA, the CDR3 is TGTGCCAGCAGCTTAGTTGAGACGGGTCCCCAAGAGACCCAGTACTTC. Amino acids: CASSLVETGPQETQYF.

This clone was detected a few times. The chain joins TRBV7-2 to TRBJ1-5, with D unclear. V gave up 1 base and J gave up 7 bases, with 8 bases separating them. The germline V gene encodes CDR1 SGHTA and CDR2 FQGNSA. The CDR3 is made up of 13 amino acids. Here the CDR3 DNA reads TGTGCCAGCAGCTTAGGGCAGATCCAGCCCCAGCATTTT. Translated, it gives CASSLGQIQPQHF.